This is a list of T cell receptor beta chains from one sample in a study of blood T cell repertoires in COVID-19. The data were produced by immunoSEQ multiplex PCR, yet TCRdb's version contains in-frame clones alone and is incomplete. This sample has 150,000 to 200,000 clones, with approximately 88% found just once. The specimen sequenced was PBMCs or T cells enriched from blood (not recorded which). The receptors were sampled from a woman under 30 who had recovered from COVID-19. The CDR3 runs from the conserved cysteine through the conserved F or W. The D gene is left open where the match is weak. A clone size is listed for some rows: how often the clone was seen (once, few, many), or a class if it is expanded.

j_call,clone_size,d_call,v_call,cdr3_aa,cdr3_nt
TRBJ2-7,-,TRBD2,TRBV2,CATQGLAGGSSYEQYF,TGTGCCACACAGGGACTAGCGGGAGGGAGCTCCTACGAGCAGTACTTC
TRBJ1-1,few,-,TRBV10-1,CASSHDKNTEAFF,TGCGCCAGCAGCCACGACAAGAACACTGAAGCTTTCTTT
TRBJ1-5,few,TRBD1,TRBV4-2,CASSHDRANQPQHF,TGTGCCAGCAGCCACGACAGGGCTAATCAGCCCCAGCATTTT
TRBJ1-5,-,TRBD1,TRBV15,CATSRPLGQAEGPQHF,TGTGCCACCAGCAGACCCTTGGGACAGGCCGAGGGGCCCCAGCATTTT
TRBJ2-1,-,-,TRBV7-2,CASSLVRGAFEQFF,TGTGCCAGCAGCTTAGTCAGGGGGGCCTTCGAGCAGTTCTTC
TRBJ1-5,-,-,TRBV2,CASSESGSHQPQHF,TGTGCCAGCAGTGAATCGGGGTCGCATCAGCCCCAGCATTTT
TRBJ2-2,-,-,TRBV2,CASSEDRASGELFF,TGTGCCAGCAGTGAAGACAGGGCGTCGGGGGAGCTGTTTTTT
TRBJ2-7,-,-,TRBV28,CASTRTSQGYEQYF,TGTGCCAGCACCCGGACTTCTCAAGGGTACGAGCAGTACTTC
TRBJ2-5,-,-,TRBV7-9,CASSHFPEGEETQYF,TGTGCCAGCAGCCATTTCCCGGAGGGAGAAGAGACCCAGTACTTC
TRBJ1-1,-,-,TRBV6-5,CASSPQGSYAFF,TGTGCCAGCAGCCCCCAGGGGTCTTACGCTTTCTTT
TRBJ1-2,-,-,TRBV6-6,CASSHQNYGYTF,TGTGCCAGCAGTCACCAGAACTATGGCTACACCTTC
TRBJ1-2,-,-,TRBV12-3/TRBV12-4,CATQEGDGYTF,TGTGCCACCCAAGAGGGCGATGGCTACACCTTC
TRBJ2-1,-,-,TRBV27,CASSFGGATYNEQFF,TGTGCCAGCAGTTTTGGTGGAGCTACCTACAATGAGCAGTTCTTC
TRBJ2-3,-,TRBD2,TRBV28,CASSLLAGGDTQYF,TGTGCCAGCAGTTTACTAGCGGGGGGAGATACGCAGTATTTT
TRBJ2-1,-,TRBD2,TRBV30,CAWVAGGYDEQFF,TGTGCCTGGGTGGCGGGAGGGTACGATGAGCAGTTCTTC
TRBJ2-5,-,-,TRBV24-1,CATSEGLETQYF,TGTGCCACCAGTGAGGGGCTAGAGACCCAGTACTTC
TRBJ2-2,few,TRBD1,TRBV29-1,CSANTGGTGELFF,TGCAGCGCAAACACAGGGGGAACCGGGGAGCTGTTTTTT
TRBJ1-1,-,-,TRBV5-1,CASSLGGGLNTEAFF,TGCGCCAGCAGCTTGGGAGGGGGATTGAACACTGAAGCTTTCTTT
TRBJ1-2,-,-,TRBV6-5,CASSWGDGYTF,TGTGCCAGCAGTTGGGGAGATGGCTACACCTTC
TRBJ2-1,-,-,TRBV3-1/TRBV3-2,CASSQGGGTGINEQFF,TGTGCCAGCAGCCAAGGGGGGGGGACAGGAATCAATGAGCAGTTCTTC
TRBJ2-7,-,TRBD2,TRBV7-2,CASSLTGTSGNEQYF,TGTGCCAGCAGCTTGACCGGGACTAGCGGGAACGAGCAGTACTTC
TRBJ2-1,-,-,TRBV19,CASAPGGWDYNEQFF,TGTGCCAGTGCTCCTGGGGGGTGGGACTACAATGAGCAGTTCTTC
TRBJ1-2,-,TRBD1,TRBV3-1/TRBV3-2,CASSQGDRAYGYTF,TGTGCCAGCAGCCAAGGCGACAGGGCCTATGGCTACACCTTC
TRBJ2-2,-,TRBD2,TRBV7-6,CASSSRVGRTGELFF,TGTGCCAGCAGCTCCCGGGTCGGGAGGACCGGGGAGCTGTTTTTT
TRBJ1-1,-,TRBD1,TRBV7-2,CASRYTGGRDTEAFF,TGTGCCAGCAGATATACAGGGGGGAGGGACACTGAAGCTTTCTTT
TRBJ2-7,-,-,TRBV5-1,CASSLGRTTYEQYF,TGCGCCAGCAGCTTGGGCCGGACTACCTACGAGCAGTACTTC
TRBJ1-2,few,-,TRBV30,CAGYQGYYGYTF,TGTGCCGGGTACCAGGGTTACTATGGCTACACCTTC
TRBJ1-2,-,-,TRBV5-4,CASTFGRGGYGYTF,TGTGCCAGCACCTTTGGCCGGGGTGGCTATGGCTACACCTTC
TRBJ2-2,-,TRBD2,TRBV5-6,CASSLFVAGGFGNPGELFF,TGTGCCAGCAGCTTATTTGTAGCGGGAGGGTTCGGTAACCCCGGGGAGCTGTTTTTT